Below are 15 T cell receptor beta chains sequenced from a single sample in a study of blood T cells in healthy people across ages. A J-beta primer mix and a sample-barcoded 5' primer were used in a second PCR of roughly 6 to 11 cycles. One entry per CDR3 protein, called by TCRdb with MiXCR from the 5' RACE reads. The repertoire includes 700,000 or so distinct CDR3 sequences, around 38% of them detected once, and 30% sits in the top ten. Sequenced input: blood. The receptors shown here come from an elderly man in good health.

The V and J genes are TRBV7-2 and TRBJ1-1, with a weak D call TRBD1 (6 bases). V shed 7 bases and J shed 5 bases, with 14 bases lying between them. The CDR3 extends over 13 amino acids. CDR1 is SGHTA and CDR2 is FQGNSA in the germline V gene. The chain's CDR3 is CASNQGRWTEAFF. The DNA for the CDR3 is TGTGCCAGCAATCAGGGGCGGTGGACTGAAGCTTTCTTT. Looking up the rest from reference TRBV7-2 and TRBJ1-1 gives the full variable domain: GAGVSQSPSNKVTEKGKDVELRCDPISGHTALYWYRQSLGQGLEFLIYFQGNSAPDKSGLPSDRFSAERTGGSVSTLTIQRTQQEDSAVYLCASNQGRWTEAFFGQGTRLTVV.

The rearrangement links TRBV28 to TRBJ1-5, with TRBD1 as a possible D gene (6 bases). Deletions cut 2 bases from V and 6 bases from J, with 11 bases between. Germline V gives CDR1 MDHEN, CDR2 SYDVKM. This CDR3 spans 14 amino acids. The CDR3 bases are TGTGCCAGCAGTTTAATTCAGGGGCCTCAGCCCCAGCATTTT. Its translation is CASSLIQGPQPQHF.

In this sample, this clonotype turned up a few times. The chain carries TRBV28 and TRBJ2-1; 16 bases align to TRBD2. The length of the CDR3 is 16 residues. J gave up 15 bases and V 5 bases, and 13 bases lay outside the gene matches. Per germline, CDR1 MDHEN and CDR2 SYDVKM. The CDR3 DNA sequence: TGTGCCAGCAGTAATTTAGGGACTAGCGGGAGGGCGCCTGTGTTCTTC. This encodes CASSNLGTSGRAPVFF.

This chain links TRBV3-1 with TRBJ2-5; the match to TRBD1 covers 9 bases. V was pared by 2 bases and J by 2 bases, with 9 bases of the junction left unmatched. Germline V gene data show CDR1 as LGHDT and CDR2 as YNNKEL (reference sequence). The CDR3 spans 17 residues. CDR3 in amino acids: CASSQYEQGARQETQYF. The CDR3 DNA is TGTGCCAGCAGCCAATACGAACAGGGGGCGCGGCAAGAGACCCAGTACTTC.

This chain joins TRBV5-1 and TRBJ2-5, with D perhaps matching TRBD2 (5 bases). The J call may be in error: the DNA end matches TRBJ2-7 better. CDR1 and CDR2 (germline): SGHRS, YFSETQ. The CDR3 runs to 16 residues. The CDR3 protein is CASSSKVSGRKDEQYF. The CDR3 DNA sequence: TGCGCCAGCAGCTCCAAGGTTTCGGGGAGAAAGGACGAGCAGTACTTC.

The chain is built from TRBV7-2 and TRBJ1-1; 8 nucleotides match TRBD1. The CDR3 has 15 amino acids. Germline V gives CDR1 SGHTA, CDR2 FQGNSA. V lost 1 base and J lost 7; bases outside the gene matches: 8. For the CDR3, the DNA is TGTGCCAGCAGCTTAGTCGGACAGGGTAAGGATGAAGCTTTCTTT. This sequence encodes CASSLVGQGKDEAFF.

Of note for this clonotype: This may come from a read error, since a much larger clone is one base off. The rearrangement uses TRBV29-1 and TRBJ1-5; unclear D gene. Per germline, CDR1 SQVTM and CDR2 ANQGSEA. The CDR3 extends over 14 amino acids. The CDR3 spells CSVEGKFLDQLQHF. CDR3 in DNA: TGCAGCGTTGAAGGGAAATTCTTGGATCAGCTCCAGCATTTT. Full variable domain (missing parts from reference TRBV29-1 and TRBJ1-5): SAVISQKPSRDICQRGTSLTIQCQVDSQVTMMFWYRQQPGQSLTLIATANQGSEATYESGFVIDKFPISRPNLTFSTLTVSNMSPEDSSIYLCSVEGKFLDQLQHFGDGTRLSIL.

This CDR3 is CASSLGRGVVEQYF. The CDR3 coding sequence is TGTGCCAGCAGCTTAGGGAGGGGGGTCGTGGAGCAGTACTTC. V and J are TRBV7-2 and TRBJ2-4; the D call may be TRBD1 or TRBD2 (6 bases each). This CDR3 spans 14 amino acids. Germline V gene data show CDR1 as SGHTA and CDR2 as FQGNSA. The V end lost 1 base, the J end lost 13 bases, and 17 bases lay between the germline ends.

This clonotype was seen more than once but under ten times. J is TRBJ2-1 and V is TRBV12-3 or TRBV12-4, with D perhaps TRBD1 or TRBD2 (6 bases each). Trimming cost V 6 bases and J 4 bases, with 13 bases left between them. The CDR3 contains 14 residues. DNA of the CDR3: TGTGCCAGCAGGAGGGGGGCGTCATACAATGAGCAGTTCTTC. Residues: CASRRGASYNEQFF.

This chain links TRBV5-1 with TRBJ2-7; the match to TRBD1 covers 8 bases. Losses at the gene ends were 2 bases for V and 2 bases for J; bases not matched to a gene: 9. CDR1 is SGHRS, CDR2 YFSETQ, per germline. The CDR3 contains 16 residues. The CDR3 nucleotides read TGCGCCAGCAGCTTAGGACGACAGGGGAGGCCCTACGAGCAGTACTTC. Protein: CASSLGRQGRPYEQYF.

The chain combines TRBV5-1 with TRBJ2-1; 11 bases agree with TRBD2. Germline V gene data show CDR1 as SGHRS and CDR2 as YFSETQ. The V and J ends lost 0 bases and 6 bases, in that order; junction bases with no gene match: 5. The CDR3 has 16 residues. In DNA form, the CDR3 reads TGCGCCAGCAGCTTGGGGCCGACTAGCGGGACCAATGAGCAGTTCTTC. It is translated as CASSLGPTSGTNEQFF.

About this clonotype itself: This may come from a read error, since a much larger clone is one base off. J is TRBJ2-3 and V is TRBV6-1; D might be TRBD1 (6 bases). The V gene's germline CDR1 is MNHNS and CDR2 SASEGT. This CDR3 region has 12 residues. The ends were cut back, 8 bases at V and 3 bases at J, with 9 bases in the middle. The CDR3 here is CASQQGTDTQYF. In DNA, the CDR3 is TGTGCCAGCCAGCAGGGGACAGATACGCAGTATTTT.

This clonotype was seen a few times. V is TRBV20-1 and J is TRBJ1-2, with 7 bases identical to TRBD1. Germline lookup yields CDR1 DFQATT and CDR2 SNEGSKA (reference sequence). The CDR3 is made up of 14 amino acids. The V gene end was trimmed by 1 base and the J gene end by 5 bases; junction bases not matched to a gene: 7. CDR3: CSARVAGGRYGYTF. CDR3 DNA sequence: TGCAGTGCTAGAGTGGCAGGGGGGAGATATGGCTACACCTTC.

This clonotype was counted a few times. The rearrangement links TRBV7-3 to TRBJ1-4; no definite D call. The CDR3 contains 15 residues. V was shortened by 1 base and J by 5 bases, with 11 bases between the two germline ends. CDR1 is SGHTA and CDR2 is FQGTGA in the germline V gene. The chain's CDR3 is CASSLRAGVNEKLFF. CDR3 nucleotides: TGTGCCAGCAGCTTAAGGGCAGGAGTAAATGAAAAACTGTTTTTT.

This rearrangement joins TRBV7-2 to TRBJ2-3, with D uncertain. CDR3 size: 14 residues. V lost 4 bases to trimming and J lost 1 base, with 9 bases between them. Looked up from germline, CDR1 is SGHTA and CDR2 is FQGNSA. Here the CDR3 reads CASSSYSRTDTQYF. Written as DNA, the CDR3 is TGTGCCAGCAGCTCGTACTCCCGCACAGATACGCAGTATTTT.